The 21 T cell receptor beta chains below all came from one sample that was sequenced in a study of OX40 agonist ivuxolimab in advanced cancers. Sequencing was performed with immunoSEQ multiplex PCR; in TCRdb, only in-frame clones are kept and a portion is missing. The sample shows some 70,000 clones, around 90% of them seen only once. Here the sequenced sample was CD4+ or CD8+ T cells sorted from blood, taken in a trial of the OX40 agonist ivuxolimab. These receptors were taken from an adult with an advanced solid tumor such as melanoma, head and neck, liver or kidney cancer.

This CDR3 is CASSLSRTGALNSPLHF. DNA for the CDR3: TGTGCCAGTAGTCTCTCCCGGACAGGGGCACTAAATTCACCCCTCCACTTT. The rearrangement links TRBV19 to TRBJ1-6, with TRBD1 identical over 9 bases. The CDR3 contains 17 residues. Germline V gives CDR1 LNHDA, CDR2 SQIVND (reference sequence). V shed 5 bases, J shed 7 bases, and the junction held 12 bases outside the gene matches.

This clone was found once. The chain carries TRBV6-6 and TRBJ2-3, with D possibly matching TRBD1 (5 bases). V lost 6 bases and J 2 bases, leaving 15 bases between the germline ends. The germline V gene encodes CDR1 MNHNY and CDR2 SVGAGI (reference sequence). This CDR3 spans 15 amino acids. In DNA, the CDR3 is TGTGCCAGCAGGGGAACAGGTCTCTTCACAGATACGCAGTATTTT. Amino acid sequence: CASRGTGLFTDTQYF.

This chain uses TRBV10-2 with TRBJ2-6, with D tentatively TRBD2 (6 bases). The V gene's germline CDR1 is WSHSY and CDR2 SAAADI. Deletions cut 3 bases from V and 2 bases from J, with 8 bases between. This CDR3 spans 15 amino acids. The CDR3 reads CASSDGTPGANVLTF. CDR3 nucleotide sequence: TGCGCCAGCAGTGATGGGACTCCTGGGGCCAACGTCCTGACTTTC.

The rearrangement joins TRBV28 to TRBJ1-5; 8 bases are a match to TRBD1. The CDR3 is 16 residues long. Germline CDR1 reads MDHEN; CDR2 reads SYDVKM. J gave up 4 bases and V 4 bases, and 9 bases lay outside the gene matches. This CDR3 is CASSSALDRVNQPQHF. The CDR3 DNA follows: TGTGCCAGCAGTTCCGCGTTGGACAGGGTGAATCAGCCCCAGCATTTT. Looking up the rest from reference TRBV28 and TRBJ1-5 gives the full variable domain: DVKVTQSSRYLVKRTGEKVFLECVQDMDHENMFWYRQDPGLGLRLIYFSYDVKMKEKGDIPEGYSVSREKKERFSLILESASTNQTSMYLCASSSALDRVNQPQHFGDGTRLSIL.

This chain uses TRBV6-6 with TRBJ1-6; the match to TRBD1 covers 7 bases. CDR3 length: 13 amino acids. V was clipped by 6 bases and J by 7 bases; unmatched bases: 3. Germline V gene sequence: CDR1 MNHNY, CDR2 SVGAGI (reference sequence). CDR3: CASRTGLNSPLHF. CDR3 in DNA: TGTGCCAGCAGGACAGGGTTGAATTCACCCCTCCACTTT.

The V and J genes are TRBV11-2 and TRBJ1-3; possible D gene TRBD1, 5 bases. The length of the CDR3 is 15 residues. CDR1 is SGHAT, CDR2 FQNNGV, per germline. V dropped 3 bases and J dropped 1 base, with 10 bases sitting between them. The CDR3, as DNA: TGTGCCAGCAGCTTGTATGGGGGATCTGGAAACACCATATATTTT. Translation gives CASSLYGGSGNTIYF.

This chain connects TRBV19 to TRBJ1-4; D is unresolved. The germline CDR1 and CDR2 sequences are LNHDA and SQIVND (reference sequence). V was clipped by 0 bases and J by 7 bases, with 12 bases between them. The CDR3 consists of 15 residues. The CDR3 protein is CASSIDPGLREKLFF. The CDR3 nucleotides read TGTGCCAGTAGTATAGATCCGGGCTTGCGTGAAAAACTGTTTTTT.

The chain uses TRBV5-1 and TRBJ2-4; 7 bases are a match to TRBD2. J gave up 7 bases and V 0 bases, and 10 bases lay outside the gene matches. The germline CDR1 and CDR2 sequences are SGHRS and YFSETQ. This CDR3 contains 16 residues. The CDR3 protein is CASSLAGAGERNIQYF. Written as DNA, the CDR3 is TGCGCCAGCAGCTTGGCCGGGGCGGGAGAGCGGAACATTCAGTACTTC.

This chain joins TRBV7-3 and TRBJ2-1, with D possibly being TRBD1 (6 bases). The CDR3 consists of 12 residues. V was cut by 4 bases and J by 7 bases, with 8 bases left in between. The germline gives CDR1 SGHTA, CDR2 FQGTGA. CDR3 residues: CASSSQGNEQFF. The CDR3 DNA follows: TGTGCCAGCAGCTCCCAGGGGAATGAGCAGTTCTTC. Drawing the rest from reference TRBV7-3 and TRBJ2-1, the complete variable domain is GAGVSQTPSNKVTEKGKYVELRCDPISGHTALYWYRQSLGQGPEFLIYFQGTGAADDSGLPNDRFFAVRPEGSVSTLKIQRTERGDSAVYLCASSSQGNEQFFGPGTRLTVL.

The rearrangement joins TRBV7-9 to TRBJ2-4; 7 nucleotides match TRBD1. The V gene's germline CDR1 is SEHNR and CDR2 FQNEAQ (reference sequence). The CDR3 has 15 amino acids. The V and J ends lost 5 bases and 0 bases, in that order; junction bases with no gene match: 4. The CDR3 sequence is CASSRDRLAKNIQYF. The CDR3 DNA reads as TGTGCCAGCAGCCGGGACAGACTAGCCAAAAACATTCAGTACTTC.

The rearrangement links TRBV6-6 to TRBJ2-1, with 8 bases aligning to TRBD2. In germline, CDR1 is MNHNY, CDR2 SVGAGI (reference sequence). The V and J ends lost 6 bases and 8 bases, in that order; junction bases with no gene match: 12. The CDR3 runs 15 residues. The CDR3 spells CASRPSGSRVDEQFF. The CDR3 bases are TGTGCCAGCAGACCGAGCGGGAGTAGGGTTGATGAGCAGTTCTTC.

The chain has TRBV5-4 and TRBJ2-7; D not certain. V lost 3 bases and J lost 3, with 13 bases in between. CDR1 and CDR2 from the germline V gene are SGHNT and YYREEE (reference sequence). The CDR3 contains 14 residues. The CDR3 loop reads CASSSDGGGYEQYF. DNA of the CDR3: TGTGCCAGCAGCTCGGACGGCGGCGGCTACGAGCAGTACTTC.

The gene calls are TRBV6-5 and TRBJ1-5, with no clear D. Trimming took off 8 bases at V and 5 bases at J, with 16 bases between the two ends. Germline loops: CDR1 MNHEY, CDR2 SVGAGI. This CDR3 comprises 14 residues. This CDR3 reads CASSMFLEDQPQHF. The CDR3 region has the DNA TGTGCCAGCTCGATGTTTTTAGAAGATCAGCCCCAGCATTTT.

The V call is TRBV15, the J call TRBJ2-6; tentative D call: TRBD1 (6 bases). This CDR3 comprises 16 residues. V dropped 2 bases and J dropped 2 bases, with 10 bases sitting between them. CDR1 is LNHNV, CDR2 YYDKDF, per germline (reference sequence). CDR3 nucleotides: TGTGCCACCAGCAGAACAGGGTCGGCTGGGGCCAACGTCCTGACTTTC. Translating it yields CATSRTGSAGANVLTF.

This chain uses TRBV18 with TRBJ2-7, with D perhaps TRBD2 (5 bases). Trimming took 1 base from V and 5 from J, leaving 6 bases between them. Germline V gives CDR1 KGHSH, CDR2 LQKENI. This CDR3 contains 12 residues. The CDR3 sequence is CASSPRRDEQYF. Written as DNA, the CDR3 is TGTGCCAGCTCACCACGGCGGGACGAGCAGTACTTC.

V and J are TRBV11-2 and TRBJ2-5; D is unclear. This CDR3 is built from 13 residues. CDR1 and CDR2 (germline): SGHAT, FQNNGV. V was cut by 6 bases and J by 1 base, with 9 bases left in between. The CDR3 DNA reads as TGTGCCAGCAGTCTAATGATCCAAGAGACCCAGTACTTC. It codes for CASSLMIQETQYF.

The rearrangement joins TRBV2 to TRBJ2-7; D is uncertain. The CDR3 has 11 amino acids. Trimming cost V 2 bases and J 3 bases, with 2 bases left between them. Germline V gives CDR1 SNHLY, CDR2 FYNNEI. CDR3: CASSELYEQYF. DNA of the CDR3: TGTGCCAGCAGTGAACTCTACGAGCAGTACTTC.

The chain employs TRBV9 and TRBJ2-7, with unresolved D. This CDR3 contains 14 residues. The V and J ends lost 4 bases and 3 bases respectively, with 14 bases between them. CDR1 and CDR2 from the germline V gene are SGDLS and YYNGEE. The CDR3 nucleotides read TGTGCCAGCAGCCCCCGGTGGAGTGACTACGAGCAGTACTTC. This codes for CASSPRWSDYEQYF.

As regards this clone: The junction shows a germline mismatch at one end, possibly a read error. V gene TRBV7-7 combines with J gene TRBJ2-3, with TRBD1 as a possible D gene (6 bases). The germline V gene has CDR1 SSHAT and CDR2 FNYEAQ (reference sequence). CDR3 length equals 14 residues. The CDR3 spells CASSLGGYTDTQYF. The CDR3 bases are TGTGCTAGCAGCTTAGGGGGTTACACAGATACGCAGTATTTT.

The chain carries TRBV5-4 and TRBJ2-3, with 7 bases that match TRBD2. Trimming took 4 bases from V and 2 from J; bases not matched to a gene: 7. The V gene's germline CDR1 is SGHNT and CDR2 YYREEE (reference sequence). CDR3 length equals 15 residues. The CDR3 protein is CASSLSSGHTDTQYF. CDR3 nucleotides: TGTGCCAGCAGCCTCTCTAGCGGCCACACAGATACGCAGTATTTT.

V usage is TRBV29-1 and J usage is TRBJ2-1, with D possibly called TRBD1 or TRBD2 (5 bases each). From germline, CDR1 is SQVTM and CDR2 ANQGSEA. The CDR3 is 12 residues long. The V end was cut by 0 bases, the J end by 8 bases, with 8 bases between. CDR3 residues: CSVEEGVHEQFF. Here the CDR3 DNA reads TGCAGCGTTGAAGAGGGGGTCCATGAGCAGTTCTTC.